A selection of T cell receptor beta chains follows, all from one sample in a study of T cells in Graves' hyperthyroidism and ophthalmopathy. MiXCR, applied by TCRdb to the multiplex PCR reads, yields one record per CDR3 protein. The sample includes under 350,000 distinct CDR3 sequences, 21% seen only once; the top ten take less than 65%. Sample: blood. These receptors were taken from a woman aged 45-59 years with Graves' hyperthyroidism. Both conserved end residues are part of each CDR3. A D gene is named only where the DNA matches it firmly. A row's size may be missing; if present it is once, few, many or a size class.

clone size	D gene	V gene	J gene	CDR3 protein	CDR3 DNA
many	TRBD1	TRBV7-7	TRBJ2-5	CASSTTGVGFQETQYF	TGTGCTAGCAGCACGACAGGGGTAGGCTTTCAAGAGACCCAGTACTTC
few	TRBD2	TRBV6-5	TRBJ2-5	CASSYDSGRAVETQYF	TGTGCCAGCAGTTACGACAGCGGGAGGGCGGTAGAGACCCAGTACTTC
.	TRBD1	TRBV5-1	TRBJ1-2	CASSSHNFGQGAYGYTF	TGCGCCAGCAGCTCGCACAATTTCGGACAGGGGGCCTATGGCTACACCTTC
once	TRBD2	TRBV20-1	TRBJ2-1	CSARIAGADYNEQFF	TGCAGTGCTCGCATAGCGGGAGCGGACTACAATGAGCAGTTCTTC
many	TRBD1	TRBV12-3/TRBV12-4	TRBJ1-6	CASSPGTGNSPLHF	TGTGCCAGCAGTCCCGGGACAGGAAATTCACCCCTCCACTTT
.	.	TRBV6-2/TRBV6-3	TRBJ2-7	CASSGSGVEEQYF	TGTGCCAGCAGTGGTTCAGGGGTGGAGGAGCAGTACTTC
many	TRBD2	TRBV27	TRBJ2-3	CASSTSPSAGDTQYF	TGTGCCAGCTCGACTAGCCCCTCGGCAGGAGATACGCAGTATTTT
.	.	TRBV6-7	TRBJ2-6	CASSYNSGANVLTF	TGTGCCAGCAGTTACAACTCTGGGGCCAACGTCCTGACTTTC
many	TRBD1	TRBV7-6	TRBJ2-7	CASSLTGDPSSYEQYF	TGTGCCAGCAGCCTCACAGGGGATCCTAGCTCCTACGAGCAGTACTTC
many	TRBD1	TRBV5-1	TRBJ2-1	CASSEGTGRYNEQFF	TGCGCCAGCAGCGAAGGGACAGGGAGGTACAATGAGCAGTTCTTC
many	.	TRBV5-6	TRBJ2-5	CASSGPQETQYF	TGTGCCAGCAGCGGCCCCCAAGAGACCCAGTACTTC
few	.	TRBV27	TRBJ2-5	CASSPRSGEVEETQYF	TGTGCCAGCAGTCCCAGGAGCGGAGAGGTGGAAGAGACCCAGTACTTC
.	TRBD2	TRBV27	TRBJ2-1	CASSLSGPRVAGVNEQFF	TGTGCCAGCAGTTTATCTGGGCCTCGGGTAGCGGGAGTAAATGAGCAGTTCTTC
many	.	TRBV19	TRBJ1-1	CASSIGLLDTEAFF	TGTGCCAGTAGTATAGGTCTTCTCGACACTGAAGCTTTCTTT
.	.	TRBV28	TRBJ2-5	CASSSSLGRTQYF	TGTGCCAGCAGTTCCTCATTAGGGAGGACCCAGTACTTC
many	TRBD1	TRBV20-1	TRBJ1-5	CSARERGLQDQPQHF	TGCAGTGCTAGGGAGAGGGGGCTCCAAGATCAGCCCCAGCATTTT
.	.	TRBV20-1	TRBJ2-1	CSAGRTVNEQFF	TGCAGTGCTGGCCGGACTGTTAATGAGCAGTTCTTC
many	.	TRBV11-3	TRBJ2-7	CASSLDPGEDEQYF	TGTGCCAGCAGCTTAGATCCAGGGGAGGACGAGCAGTACTTC
many	.	TRBV18	TRBJ2-4	CASSPAEGARDIQYF	TGTGCCAGCTCACCAGCGGAGGGGGCTAGGGACATTCAGTACTTC
many	TRBD2	TRBV20-1	TRBJ2-1	CSARNPTSGRNNEQFF	TGCAGTGCTCGCAACCCAACTAGCGGGAGGAACAATGAGCAGTTCTTC
many	TRBD1	TRBV14	TRBJ1-2	CASSQGQGYGYTF	TGTGCCAGCAGCCAAGGACAGGGGTATGGCTACACCTTC
many	.	TRBV6-1	TRBJ1-5	CASSPIGDGPQHF	TGTGCCAGCAGTCCCATAGGGGATGGGCCCCAGCATTTT
many	TRBD2	TRBV3-1	TRBJ2-3	CASSHNPSGGGTDTQYF	TGTGCCAGCAGCCATAATCCTAGCGGGGGCGGCACAGATACGCAGTATTTT
many	.	TRBV2	TRBJ2-3	CASTKEADTQYF	TGTGCCAGCACCAAGGAAGCAGATACGCAGTATTTT
many	.	TRBV3-1	TRBJ2-1	CASSQERVVSAHEQFF	TGTGCCAGCAGCCAAGAGAGGGTGGTTAGCGCCCATGAGCAGTTCTTC
many	TRBD2	TRBV4-1	TRBJ2-5	CASSQGIDPAGRGETQYF	TGCGCCAGCAGCCAAGGAATCGATCCAGCGGGGAGGGGTGAGACCCAGTACTTC
many	.	TRBV28	TRBJ2-7	CASGGRMREQYF	TGTGCCAGCGGGGGGAGGATGAGGGAGCAGTACTTC
.	TRBD2	TRBV20-1	TRBJ2-1	CSARRLAGGPNEQFF	TGCAGTGCTAGGCGCCTAGCGGGAGGGCCGAATGAGCAGTTCTTC
few	TRBD1	TRBV20-1	TRBJ2-5	CSARTGSETQYF	TGCAGTGCGAGGACAGGGTCCGAGACCCAGTACTTC
few	.	TRBV11-2	TRBJ1-2	CASSMDGYGYTF	TGTGCCAGCAGCATGGACGGCTATGGCTACACCTTC
few	TRBD1	TRBV4-1	TRBJ2-3	CASSQQTGPDTQYF	TGCGCCAGCAGCCAACAGACAGGGCCAGATACGCAGTATTTT
.	.	TRBV10-2	TRBJ2-4	CAVAELGGKNIQYF	TGCGCCGTCGCCGAGCTTGGAGGAAAAAACATTCAGTACTTC
many	.	TRBV30	TRBJ2-7	CAWSVNSGNSYEQYF	TGTGCCTGGAGTGTAAATTCAGGGAATTCCTACGAGCAGTACTTC
many	TRBD1	TRBV30	TRBJ2-7	CAWDRGLEQYF	TGTGCCTGGGACAGGGGTCTCGAGCAGTACTTC
many	TRBD1	TRBV3-1	TRBJ2-2	CASSQGARGRNTGELFF	TGTGCCAGCAGCCAAGGGGCGAGGGGGCGCAACACCGGGGAGCTGTTTTTT
.	TRBD1	TRBV29-1	TRBJ2-7	CSVGDRDRSYEQYF	TGCAGCGTCGGTGACCGGGACAGGTCCTACGAGCAGTACTTC
many	TRBD1	TRBV6-1	TRBJ2-3	CASTITGAGTDTQYF	TGTGCCAGCACAATAACAGGGGCCGGCACAGATACGCAGTATTTT
many	.	TRBV20-1	TRBJ2-4	CSARQGDIQYF	TGCAGTGCTAGACAGGGAGACATTCAGTACTTC
few	.	TRBV13	TRBJ2-7	CASSLSPAGREREQYF	TGTGCCAGCAGCTTATCCCCGGCGGGCAGGGAACGGGAGCAGTACTTC
few	TRBD1	TRBV6-5	TRBJ2-5	CASSYSTGQGGETQYF	TGTGCCAGCAGTTACTCGACCGGACAGGGGGGTGAGACCCAGTACTTC
many	TRBD1	TRBV11-2	TRBJ2-3	CASSRRQGALITDTQYF	TGTGCCAGCAGCCGAAGACAGGGGGCCCTTATCACAGATACGCAGTATTTT
many	TRBD1	TRBV27	TRBJ2-7	CASSLISGTGGLYEQYF	TGTGCCAGCAGTTTAATTTCCGGGACAGGGGGCCTTTACGAGCAGTACTTC
few	TRBD2	TRBV20-1	TRBJ2-2	CSAVGLQNTGELFF	TGCAGTGCTGTGGGACTACAAAACACCGGGGAGCTGTTTTTT
many	.	TRBV5-4	TRBJ2-1	CASSQSSSNEQFF	TGTGCCAGCAGCCAAAGTAGCAGTAATGAGCAGTTCTTC
.	TRBD2	TRBV20-1	TRBJ2-1	CSARPFVGGGSYNEQFF	TGCAGTGCTAGACCTTTCGTCGGGGGGGGTTCCTACAATGAGCAGTTCTTC
many	.	TRBV4-1	TRBJ1-2	CASSQEVGANYGYTF	TGCGCCAGCAGCCAAGAGGTGGGGGCTAACTATGGCTACACCTTC
many	TRBD2	TRBV29-1	TRBJ2-3	CSAGTSVTDTQYF	TGCAGCGCCGGGACTAGCGTCACAGATACGCAGTATTTT
.	.	TRBV13	TRBJ2-2	CASSAGTAIRGTGELFF	TGTGCCAGCAGCGCCGGGACTGCAATACGAGGCACCGGGGAGCTGTTTTTT
many	TRBD2	TRBV5-1	TRBJ2-3	CASSLAVTSGRVDTQYF	TGCGCCAGCAGCTTGGCCGTCACTAGCGGGAGAGTAGATACGCAGTATTTT
.	.	TRBV7-3	TRBJ1-2	CASSSGTFNYGYTF	TGTGCCAGCAGCTCGGGGACTTTCAACTATGGCTACACCTTC
few	.	TRBV12-3/TRBV12-4	TRBJ1-1	CASWGLRTEAFF	TGTGCCAGCTGGGGTTTGAGGACTGAAGCTTTCTTT
many	.	TRBV2	TRBJ2-5	CASIPGGLRETQYF	TGTGCCAGCATCCCGGGGGGCCTCCGGGAGACCCAGTACTTC
.	TRBD2	TRBV6-4	TRBJ2-1	CASALAGGSDEQFF	TGTGCCAGCGCACTAGCGGGAGGGTCCGATGAGCAGTTCTTC
few	.	TRBV6-1	TRBJ2-7	CASSNQGGDEQYF	TGTGCCAGCAGTAACCAGGGGGGGGACGAGCAGTACTTC